The sequence of this T cell receptor beta chain was determined in a study of radiotherapy plus CTLA-4 blockade in lung cancer. Across the whole study: Disease control reached over 30%, with objective responses in around 19%.

Comments on this clone: Its antigen is unidentified.

Overall study results and limits: Radiotherapy was combined with ipilimumab, and tumor-derived TCR clones then expanded in blood. Reports state that early shifts in blood T cell clones, with interferon-beta, best predicted response.

The method was immunoSEQ multiplex PCR; TCRdb's version includes in-frame clones alone and lacks a portion of them. The repertoire holds about 60,000 clones, over 65% seen once, with roughly 4% in the top ten. The CDR3 covers 15 residues. V gave up 4 bases and J gave up 0 bases; unmatched junction bases: 2. Germline values: CDR1 SGHKS, CDR2 YYEKEE (reference sequence). Those with chemo-refractory metastatic non-small-cell lung cancer were treated with focal radiation combined with CTLA-4 blockade using ipilimumab. Source: peripheral blood, taken from a patient treated with radiotherapy plus ipilimumab. The clonotype was recovered from a human donor with non-small cell lung cancer who had a partial response to radiotherapy plus ipilimumab. This chain links TRBV5-5 with TRBJ1-5, with 9 positions matching TRBD1. The CDR3 loop is CASSRDRDSNQPQHF. CDR3 coding DNA: TGTGCCAGCAGCAGGGACAGGGATAGCAATCAGCCCCAGCATTTT.